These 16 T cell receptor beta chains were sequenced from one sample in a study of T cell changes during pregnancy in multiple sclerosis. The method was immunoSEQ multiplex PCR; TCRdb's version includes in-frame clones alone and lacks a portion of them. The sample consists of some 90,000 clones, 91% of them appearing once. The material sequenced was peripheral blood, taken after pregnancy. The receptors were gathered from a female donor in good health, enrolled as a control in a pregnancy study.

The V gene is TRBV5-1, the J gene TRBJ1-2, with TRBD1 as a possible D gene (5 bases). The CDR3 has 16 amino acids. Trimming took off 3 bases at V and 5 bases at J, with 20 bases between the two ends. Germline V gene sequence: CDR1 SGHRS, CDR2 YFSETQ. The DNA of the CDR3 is TGCGCCAGCAGCTCAAATCAGGGTCAGCCATTATATGGCTACACCTTC. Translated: CASSSNQGQPLYGYTF.

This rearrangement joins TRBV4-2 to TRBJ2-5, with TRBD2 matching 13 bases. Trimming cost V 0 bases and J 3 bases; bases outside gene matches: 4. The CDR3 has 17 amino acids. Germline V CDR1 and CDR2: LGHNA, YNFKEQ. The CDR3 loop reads CASSQDTSGGAEETQYF. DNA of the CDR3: TGTGCCAGCAGCCAAGACACTAGCGGGGGGGCCGAAGAGACCCAGTACTTC.

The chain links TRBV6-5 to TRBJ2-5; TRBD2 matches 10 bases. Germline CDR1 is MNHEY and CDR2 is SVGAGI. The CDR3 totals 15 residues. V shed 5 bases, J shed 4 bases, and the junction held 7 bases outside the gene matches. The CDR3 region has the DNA TGTGCCAGCAGTCCTATAGCGGGGGGTACAGAGACCCAGTACTTC. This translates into CASSPIAGGTETQYF.

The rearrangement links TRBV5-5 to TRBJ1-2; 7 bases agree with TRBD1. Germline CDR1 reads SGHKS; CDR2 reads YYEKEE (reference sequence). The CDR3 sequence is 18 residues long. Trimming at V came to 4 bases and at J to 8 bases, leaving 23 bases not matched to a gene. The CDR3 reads CASSQLDYHSGGIEGYTF. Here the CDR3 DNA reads TGTGCCAGCAGCCAGCTTGATTATCATTCAGGGGGAATTGAAGGCTACACCTTC.

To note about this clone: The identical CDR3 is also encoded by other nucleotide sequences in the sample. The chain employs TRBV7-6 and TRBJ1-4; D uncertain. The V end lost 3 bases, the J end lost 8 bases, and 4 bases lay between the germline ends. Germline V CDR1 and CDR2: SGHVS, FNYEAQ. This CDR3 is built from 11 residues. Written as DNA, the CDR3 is TGTGCCAGCAGCTTGAGGGAAAAACTGTTTTTT. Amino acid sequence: CASSLREKLFF.

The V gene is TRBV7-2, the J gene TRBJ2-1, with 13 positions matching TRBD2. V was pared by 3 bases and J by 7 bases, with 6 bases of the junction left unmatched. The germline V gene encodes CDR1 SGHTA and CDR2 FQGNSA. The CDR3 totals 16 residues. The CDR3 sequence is CASSFTGGLAGNEQFF. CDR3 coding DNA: TGTGCCAGCAGCTTCACAGGGGGACTAGCGGGAAATGAGCAGTTCTTC. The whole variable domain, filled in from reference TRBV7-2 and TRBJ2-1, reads GAGVSQSPSNKVTEKGKDVELRCDPISGHTALYWYRQSLGQGLEFLIYFQGNSAPDKSGLPSDRFSAERTGGSVSTLTIQRTQQEDSAVYLCASSFTGGLAGNEQFFGPGTRLTVL.

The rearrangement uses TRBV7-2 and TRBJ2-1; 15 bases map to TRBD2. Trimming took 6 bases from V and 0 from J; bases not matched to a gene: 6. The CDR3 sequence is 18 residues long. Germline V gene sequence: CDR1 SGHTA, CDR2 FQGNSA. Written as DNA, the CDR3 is TGTGCCAGCAGGGCAGGACTAGCGGGGGGGAGCTCCTACAATGAGCAGTTCTTC. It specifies CASRAGLAGGSSYNEQFF.

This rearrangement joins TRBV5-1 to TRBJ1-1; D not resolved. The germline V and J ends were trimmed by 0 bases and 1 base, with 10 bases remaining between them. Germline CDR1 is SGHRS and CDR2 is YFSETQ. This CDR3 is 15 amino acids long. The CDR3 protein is CASSLGGPGNTEAFF. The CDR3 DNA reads TGCGCCAGCAGCTTGGGAGGGCCAGGGAACACTGAAGCTTTCTTT.

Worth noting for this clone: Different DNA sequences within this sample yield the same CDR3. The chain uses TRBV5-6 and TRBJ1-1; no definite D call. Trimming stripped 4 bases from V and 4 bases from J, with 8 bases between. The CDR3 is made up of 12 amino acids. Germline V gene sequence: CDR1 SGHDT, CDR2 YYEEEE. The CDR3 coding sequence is TGTGCCAGCAGCCTCCGCGGCACTGAAGCTTTCTTT. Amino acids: CASSLRGTEAFF.

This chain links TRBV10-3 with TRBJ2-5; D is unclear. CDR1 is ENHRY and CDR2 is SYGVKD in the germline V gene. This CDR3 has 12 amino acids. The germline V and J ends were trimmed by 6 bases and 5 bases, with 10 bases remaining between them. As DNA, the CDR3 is TGTGCCATCAGCCCCGACGGGGAGACCCAGTACTTC. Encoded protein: CAISPDGETQYF.

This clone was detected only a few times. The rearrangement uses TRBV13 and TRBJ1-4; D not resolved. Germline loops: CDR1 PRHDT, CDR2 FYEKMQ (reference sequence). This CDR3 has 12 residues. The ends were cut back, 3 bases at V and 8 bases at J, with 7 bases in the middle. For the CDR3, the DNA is TGTGCCAGCAGCTTCCGTCGGGAAAAACTGTTTTTT. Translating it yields CASSFRREKLFF.

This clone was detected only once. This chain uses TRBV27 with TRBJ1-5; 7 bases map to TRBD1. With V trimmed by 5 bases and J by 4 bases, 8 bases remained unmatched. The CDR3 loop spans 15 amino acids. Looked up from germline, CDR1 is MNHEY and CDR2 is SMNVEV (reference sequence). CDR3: CASSPLDRVNQPQHF. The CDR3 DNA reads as TGTGCCAGCAGTCCCTTAGACAGGGTAAATCAGCCCCAGCATTTT.

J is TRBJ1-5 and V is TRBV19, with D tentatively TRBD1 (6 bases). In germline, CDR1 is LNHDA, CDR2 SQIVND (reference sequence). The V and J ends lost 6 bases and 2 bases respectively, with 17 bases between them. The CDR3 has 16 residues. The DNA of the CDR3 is TGTGCCAGTAGCGAACCAGGGGTGATGGGCAATCAGCCCCAGCATTTT. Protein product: CASSEPGVMGNQPQHF.

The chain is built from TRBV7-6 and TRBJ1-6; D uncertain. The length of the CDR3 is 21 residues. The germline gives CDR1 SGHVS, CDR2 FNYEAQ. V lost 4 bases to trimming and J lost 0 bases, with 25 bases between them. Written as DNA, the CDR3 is TGTGCCAGCAGCTGCGGTAGAGGGCAGGTACGAAGGAGCTCCTATAATTCACCCCTCCACTTT. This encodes CASSCGRGQVRRSSYNSPLHF.

CDR3 bases: TGTGCCAGCAGCGGGGGACACAATGAAAAACTGTTTTTT. Its protein product is CASSGGHNEKLFF. The chain couples TRBV5-6 to TRBJ1-4; D may be TRBD1 (6 bases). The CDR3 spans 13 residues. Trimming shortened V by 4 bases and J by 5 bases, and 9 bases separated the two germline ends. The V gene's germline CDR1 is SGHDT and CDR2 YYEEEE.

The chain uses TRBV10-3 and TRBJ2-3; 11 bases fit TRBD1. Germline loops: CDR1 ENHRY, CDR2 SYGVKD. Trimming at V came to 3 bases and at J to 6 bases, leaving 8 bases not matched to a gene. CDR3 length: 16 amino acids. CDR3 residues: CAISDRGDRGGDTQYF. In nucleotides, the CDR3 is TGTGCCATCAGTGATCGAGGGGACAGGGGGGGGGATACGCAGTATTTT.